This T cell receptor beta chain was identified during a study of cytomegalovirus exposure and HLA in healthy donors. Donors had nominal health at sampling but likely had unrecorded immune exposures. It was with 60 Vbeta and 13 Jbeta primers that the PCR ran. Generated by immunoSEQ multiplex PCR, the TCRdb table keeps only in-frame clones and is missing some. In all, the sample yields about 50,000 clones. Study-level findings and limits: Most subjects' HLA-A and HLA-B alleles were reportedly predicted from TCR beta sequences. Highly shared sequence variants in one cluster were likely a sequencing artifact.

About this clone itself: Its specificity is unknown.

Sequenced input: PBMCs. This clonotype originated in a woman in her sixties or seventies in good health and CMV-seropositive.

The CDR3 sequence: CASTRGGLTYEQYF. In DNA form, the CDR3 reads TGTGCCAGCACCCGGGGGGGGCTAACCTACGAGCAGTACTTC. The chain is built from TRBV7-2 and TRBJ2-7, with 8 bases identical to TRBD2. J gave up 2 bases and V 7 bases, and 7 bases lay outside the gene matches. The CDR3 sequence is 14 residues long. CDR1 and CDR2 from the germline V gene are SGHTA and FQGNSA.